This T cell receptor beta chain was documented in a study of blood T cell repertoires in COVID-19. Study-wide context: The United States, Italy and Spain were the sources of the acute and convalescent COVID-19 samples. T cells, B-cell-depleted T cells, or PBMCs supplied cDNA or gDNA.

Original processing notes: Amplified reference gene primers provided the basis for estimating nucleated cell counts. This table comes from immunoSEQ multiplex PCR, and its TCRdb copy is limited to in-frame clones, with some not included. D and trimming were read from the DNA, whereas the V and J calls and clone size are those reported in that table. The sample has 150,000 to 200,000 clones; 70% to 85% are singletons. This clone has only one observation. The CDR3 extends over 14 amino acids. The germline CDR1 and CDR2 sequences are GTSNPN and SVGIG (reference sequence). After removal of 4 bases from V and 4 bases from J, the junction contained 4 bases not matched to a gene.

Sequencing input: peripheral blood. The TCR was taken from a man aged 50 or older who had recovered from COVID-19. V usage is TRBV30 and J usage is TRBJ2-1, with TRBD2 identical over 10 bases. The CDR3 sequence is CAWMSSGGYNEQFF. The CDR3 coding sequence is TGTGCCTGGATGTCTAGCGGGGGTTACAATGAGCAGTTCTTC.